This T cell receptor beta chain comes out of a study of T cells in localized non-small cell lung cancer. Study results and limitations: A median approximately 57 of the top 100 tumor clones appeared in adjacent lung.

TCRdb's copy holds only in-frame clones and misses some; the assay was immunoSEQ multiplex PCR. The sample lists 550 to 700 clones, nearly 20% occurring once. Comment on this clone: Its antigen is as yet unknown.

Sequenced here: lung tumor tissue, sampled before any cancer treatment. The sequence derives from a male donor older than 55 with stage I squamous cell lung carcinoma.

The CDR3 bases are TGTGCTAGTGGCACCACTAGCTCCAGGGGGAACACCGGGGAGCTGTTTTTT. It codes for CASGTTSSRGNTGELFF. The chain recombines TRBV12-5 with TRBJ2-2; D may be TRBD1 or TRBD2 (6 bases each). The CDR3 sequence is 17 residues long. Germline V lookup: CDR1 LGHNT, CDR2 FRNRAP. V shed 6 bases and J shed 1 base, with 18 bases lying between them.